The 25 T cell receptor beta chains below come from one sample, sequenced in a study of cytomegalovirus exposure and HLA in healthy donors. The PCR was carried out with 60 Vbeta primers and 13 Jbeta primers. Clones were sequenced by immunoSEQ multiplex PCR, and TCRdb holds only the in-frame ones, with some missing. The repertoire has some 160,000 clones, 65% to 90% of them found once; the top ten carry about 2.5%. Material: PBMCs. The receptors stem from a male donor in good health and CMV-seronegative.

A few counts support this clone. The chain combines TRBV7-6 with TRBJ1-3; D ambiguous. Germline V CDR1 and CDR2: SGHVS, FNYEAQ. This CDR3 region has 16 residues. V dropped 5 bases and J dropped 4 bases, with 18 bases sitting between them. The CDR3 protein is CASSAAAPVGGNTIYF. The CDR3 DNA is TGTGCCAGCAGCGCCGCGGCCCCGGTTGGGGGAAACACCATATATTTT.

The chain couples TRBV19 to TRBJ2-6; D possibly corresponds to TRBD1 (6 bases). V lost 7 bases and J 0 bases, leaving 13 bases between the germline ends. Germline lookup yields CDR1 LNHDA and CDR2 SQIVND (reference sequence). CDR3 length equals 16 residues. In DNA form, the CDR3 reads TGTGCCAGTATTGACAGGTCGTTCTCTGGGGCCAACGTCCTGACTTTC. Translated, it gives CASIDRSFSGANVLTF.

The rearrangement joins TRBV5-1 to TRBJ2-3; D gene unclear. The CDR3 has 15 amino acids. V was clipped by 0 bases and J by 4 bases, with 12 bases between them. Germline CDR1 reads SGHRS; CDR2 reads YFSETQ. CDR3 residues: CASSLAGFGSDTQYF. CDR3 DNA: TGCGCCAGCAGCTTGGCGGGTTTTGGATCAGATACGCAGTATTTT.

Here the CDR3 reads CATAPRINQPQHF. CDR3 DNA sequence: TGTGCCACCGCCCCGCGGATTAATCAGCCCCAGCATTTT. V usage is TRBV27 and J usage is TRBJ1-5, with unresolved D. CDR3 length: 13 amino acids. In germline, CDR1 is MNHEY, CDR2 SMNVEV (reference sequence). Trimming shortened V by 10 bases and J by 4 bases, and 14 bases separated the two germline ends.

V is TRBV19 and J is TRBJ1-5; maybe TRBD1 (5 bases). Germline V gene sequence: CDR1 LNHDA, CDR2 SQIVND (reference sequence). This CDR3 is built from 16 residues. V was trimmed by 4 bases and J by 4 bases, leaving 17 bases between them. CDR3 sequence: CASSRPGLGANQPQHF. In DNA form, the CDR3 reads TGTGCCAGTAGTAGACCGGGCCTAGGGGCGAATCAGCCCCAGCATTTT. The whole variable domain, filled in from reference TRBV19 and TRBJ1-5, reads DGGITQSPKYLFRKEGQNVTLSCEQNLNHDAMYWYRQDPGQGLRLIYYSQIVNDFQKGDIAEGYSVSREKKESFPLTVTSAQKNPTAFYLCASSRPGLGANQPQHFGDGTRLSIL.

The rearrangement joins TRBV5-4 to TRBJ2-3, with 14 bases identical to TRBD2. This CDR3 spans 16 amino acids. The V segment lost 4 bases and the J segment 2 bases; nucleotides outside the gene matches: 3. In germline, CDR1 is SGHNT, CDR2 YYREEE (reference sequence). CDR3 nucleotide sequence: TGTGCCAGCAGCCGGACTAGCGGGGGGACCACAGATACGCAGTATTTT. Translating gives CASSRTSGGTTDTQYF.

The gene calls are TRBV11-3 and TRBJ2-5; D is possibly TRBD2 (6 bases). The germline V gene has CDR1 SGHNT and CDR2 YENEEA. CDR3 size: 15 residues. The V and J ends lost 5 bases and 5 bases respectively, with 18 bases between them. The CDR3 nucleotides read TGTGCCAGCAGCGCCGGGCGACTAGTGGGGGAGACCCAGTACTTC. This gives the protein CASSAGRLVGETQYF.

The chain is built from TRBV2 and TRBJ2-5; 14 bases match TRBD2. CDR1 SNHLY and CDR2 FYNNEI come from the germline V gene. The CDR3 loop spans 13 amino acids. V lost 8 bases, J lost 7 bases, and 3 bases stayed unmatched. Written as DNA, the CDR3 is TGTGCCAGCGGCGGACTAGCGGGGGGGACCCAGTACTTC. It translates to CASGGLAGGTQYF.

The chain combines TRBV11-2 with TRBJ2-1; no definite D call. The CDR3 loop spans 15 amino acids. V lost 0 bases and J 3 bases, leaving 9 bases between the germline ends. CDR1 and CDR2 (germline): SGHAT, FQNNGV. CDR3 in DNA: TGTGCCAGCAGCTTAGACCCATCAATCTACAATGAGCAGTTCTTC. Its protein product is CASSLDPSIYNEQFF.

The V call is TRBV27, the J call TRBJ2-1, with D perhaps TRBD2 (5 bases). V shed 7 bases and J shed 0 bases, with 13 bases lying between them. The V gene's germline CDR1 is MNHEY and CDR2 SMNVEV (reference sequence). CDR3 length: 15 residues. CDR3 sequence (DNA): TGTGCCAGCAACCGAGCGGATAGCTCCTACAATGAGCAGTTCTTC. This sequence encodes CASNRADSSYNEQFF.

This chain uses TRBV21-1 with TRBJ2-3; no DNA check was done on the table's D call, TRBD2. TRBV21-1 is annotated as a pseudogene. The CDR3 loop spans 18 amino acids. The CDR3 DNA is TGTGCCAGCAGCAAAGTTTCGACCGGGGGGGGCCTCCCATATACGCAGTATTTT. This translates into CASSKVSTGGGLPYTQYF.

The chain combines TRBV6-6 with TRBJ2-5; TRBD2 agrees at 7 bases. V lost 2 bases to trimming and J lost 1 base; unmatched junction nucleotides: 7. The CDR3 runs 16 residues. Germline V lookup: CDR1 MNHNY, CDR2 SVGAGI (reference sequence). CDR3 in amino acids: CASSYPAGESQETQYF. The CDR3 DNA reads TGTGCCAGCAGTTACCCGGCGGGGGAATCCCAAGAGACCCAGTACTTC.

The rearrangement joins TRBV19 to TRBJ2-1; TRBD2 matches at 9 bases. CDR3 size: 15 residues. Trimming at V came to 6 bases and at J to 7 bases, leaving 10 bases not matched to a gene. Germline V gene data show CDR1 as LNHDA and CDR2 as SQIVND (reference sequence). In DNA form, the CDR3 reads TGTGCCAGTAGCCCCCCCGCGGGGGGGCCAAATGAGCAGTTCTTC. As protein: CASSPPAGGPNEQFF.

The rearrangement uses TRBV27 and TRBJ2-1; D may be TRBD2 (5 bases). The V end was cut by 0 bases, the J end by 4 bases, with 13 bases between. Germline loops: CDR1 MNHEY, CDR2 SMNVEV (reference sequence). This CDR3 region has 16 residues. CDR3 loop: CASSLSRGPGYNEQFF. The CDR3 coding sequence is TGTGCCAGCAGTTTATCGAGAGGGCCCGGGTACAATGAGCAGTTCTTC.

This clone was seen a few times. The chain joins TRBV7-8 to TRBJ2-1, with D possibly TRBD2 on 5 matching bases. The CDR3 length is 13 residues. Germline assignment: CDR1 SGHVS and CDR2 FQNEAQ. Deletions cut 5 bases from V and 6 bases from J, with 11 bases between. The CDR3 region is CASSPTRSNEQFF. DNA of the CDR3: TGTGCCAGCAGCCCTACTAGGTCCAATGAGCAGTTCTTC.

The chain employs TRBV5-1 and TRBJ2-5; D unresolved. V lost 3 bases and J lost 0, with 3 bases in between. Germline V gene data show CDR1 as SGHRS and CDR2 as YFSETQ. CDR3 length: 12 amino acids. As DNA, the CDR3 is TGCGCCAGCAGCTCGTACCAAGAGACCCAGTACTTC. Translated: CASSSYQETQYF.

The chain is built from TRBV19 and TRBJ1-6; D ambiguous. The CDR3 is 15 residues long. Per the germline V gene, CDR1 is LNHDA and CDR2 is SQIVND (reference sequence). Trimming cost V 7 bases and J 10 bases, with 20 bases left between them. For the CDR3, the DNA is TGTGCCAGTAACACCATGTCCGACATAAGGTCACCCCTCCACTTT. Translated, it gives CASNTMSDIRSPLHF. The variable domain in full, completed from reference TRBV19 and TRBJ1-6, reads DGGITQSPKYLFRKEGQNVTLSCEQNLNHDAMYWYRQDPGQGLRLIYYSQIVNDFQKGDIAEGYSVSREKKESFPLTVTSAQKNPTAFYLCASNTMSDIRSPLHFGNGTRLTVT.

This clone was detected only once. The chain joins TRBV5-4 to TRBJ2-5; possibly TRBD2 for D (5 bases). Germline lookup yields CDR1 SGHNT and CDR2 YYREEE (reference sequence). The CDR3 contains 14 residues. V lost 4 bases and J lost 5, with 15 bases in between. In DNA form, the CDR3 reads TGTGCCAGCAGCAACGGGGAGCCTGGGGAGACCCAGTACTTC. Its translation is CASSNGEPGETQYF.

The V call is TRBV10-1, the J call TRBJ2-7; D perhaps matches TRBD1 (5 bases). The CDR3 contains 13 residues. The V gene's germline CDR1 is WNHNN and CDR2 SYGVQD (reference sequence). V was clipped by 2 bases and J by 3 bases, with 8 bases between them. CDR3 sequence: CASSEGAHYEQYF. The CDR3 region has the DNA TGCGCCAGCAGTGAGGGGGCCCACTACGAGCAGTACTTC.

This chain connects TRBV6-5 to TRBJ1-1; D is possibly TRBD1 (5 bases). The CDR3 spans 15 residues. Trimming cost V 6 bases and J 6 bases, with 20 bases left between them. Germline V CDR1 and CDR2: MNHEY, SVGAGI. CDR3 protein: CASSERQSRLAEAFF. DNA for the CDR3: TGTGCCAGCAGCGAAAGACAGTCCCGTTTGGCTGAAGCTTTCTTT.

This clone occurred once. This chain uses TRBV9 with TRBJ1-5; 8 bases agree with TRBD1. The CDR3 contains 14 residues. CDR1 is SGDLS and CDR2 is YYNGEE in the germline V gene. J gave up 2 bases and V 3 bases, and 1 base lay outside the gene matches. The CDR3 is CASSGQGRNQPQHF. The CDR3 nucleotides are TGTGCCAGCAGCGGACAGGGGCGCAATCAGCCCCAGCATTTT.

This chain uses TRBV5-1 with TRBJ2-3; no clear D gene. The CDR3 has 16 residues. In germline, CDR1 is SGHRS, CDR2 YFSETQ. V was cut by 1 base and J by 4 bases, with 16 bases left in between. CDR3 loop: CASSLKYTTRPDTQYF. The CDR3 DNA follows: TGCGCCAGCAGCTTGAAGTACACGACAAGGCCAGATACGCAGTATTTT.

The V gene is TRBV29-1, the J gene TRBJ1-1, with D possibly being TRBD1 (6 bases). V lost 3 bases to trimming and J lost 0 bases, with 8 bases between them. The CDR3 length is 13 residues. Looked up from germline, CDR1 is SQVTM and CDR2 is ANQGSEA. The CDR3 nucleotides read TGCAGCGTTGAGCAGGGGATGAACACTGAAGCTTTCTTT. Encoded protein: CSVEQGMNTEAFF.

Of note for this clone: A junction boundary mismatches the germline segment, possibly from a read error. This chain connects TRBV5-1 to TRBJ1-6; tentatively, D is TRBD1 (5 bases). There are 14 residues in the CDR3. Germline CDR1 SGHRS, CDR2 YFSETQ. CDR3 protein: CASSQGQGGSSLHF. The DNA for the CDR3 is TGCGCCAGCAGTCAGGGCCAGGGAGGTTCATCCCTCCACTTT.

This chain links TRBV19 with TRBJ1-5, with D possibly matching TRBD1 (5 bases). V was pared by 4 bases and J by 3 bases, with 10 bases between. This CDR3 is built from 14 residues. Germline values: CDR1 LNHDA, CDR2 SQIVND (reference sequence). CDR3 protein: CASSNQDINQPQHF. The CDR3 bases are TGTGCCAGTAGTAATCAGGACATCAATCAGCCCCAGCATTTT.